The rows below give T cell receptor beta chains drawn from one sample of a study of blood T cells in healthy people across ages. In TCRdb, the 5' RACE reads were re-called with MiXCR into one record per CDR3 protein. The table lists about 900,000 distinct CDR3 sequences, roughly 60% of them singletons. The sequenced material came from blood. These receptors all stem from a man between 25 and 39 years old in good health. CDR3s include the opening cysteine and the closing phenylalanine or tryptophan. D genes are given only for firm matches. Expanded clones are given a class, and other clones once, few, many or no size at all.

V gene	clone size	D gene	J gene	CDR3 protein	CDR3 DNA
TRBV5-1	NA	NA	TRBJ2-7	CASSFRPTEGGEQYF	TGCGCCAGCAGCTTCCGCCCGACGGAAGGAGGCGAGCAGTACTTC
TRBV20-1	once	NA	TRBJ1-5	CSARGLGGAQPQHF	TGCAGTGCTAGAGGTCTGGGGGGGGCCCAGCCCCAGCATTTT
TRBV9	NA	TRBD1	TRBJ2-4	CASSVGDRLYF	TGTGCCAGCAGCGTGGGGGACAGGCTGTACTTC
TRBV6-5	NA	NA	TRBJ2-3	CASSYSGTGTDTQYF	TGTGCCAGCAGTTACTCGGGGACGGGCACAGATACGCAGTATTTT
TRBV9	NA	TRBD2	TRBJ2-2	CASSHTTLAGIGGNTGEPFF	TGTGCCAGCAGTCATACAACCCTAGCGGGGATCGGGGGGAACACCGGGGAGCCGTTTTTT
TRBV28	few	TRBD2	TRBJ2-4	CASSYSGGTYF	TGTGCCAGCAGTTACAGCGGGGGGACGTACTTC
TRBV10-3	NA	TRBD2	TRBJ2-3	CAISPGLAGGTDTQYF	TGTGCCATCAGTCCGGGACTAGCGGGGGGCACAGATACGCAGTATTTT
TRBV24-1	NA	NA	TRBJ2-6	CAATRSGANVLTF	TGTGCCGCTACTAGATCTGGGGCCAACGTCCTGACTTTC
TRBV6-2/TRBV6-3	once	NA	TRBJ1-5	CASNPRGFQPQHF	TGTGCCAGCAACCCGAGGGGGTTTCAGCCCCAGCATTTT
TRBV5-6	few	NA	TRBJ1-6	CASSLVGSYNSPLHF	TGTGCCAGCAGCTTGGTGGGCTCCTATAATTCACCCCTCCACTTT
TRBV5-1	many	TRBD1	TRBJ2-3	CASSLRRTGVVDTQYF	TGCGCCAGCAGCCTACGGCGTACAGGGGTCGTAGATACGCAGTATTTT
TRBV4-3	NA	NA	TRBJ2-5	CASSQELRHQETQYF	TGCGCCAGCAGCCAAGAACTCAGACACCAAGAGACCCAGTACTTC
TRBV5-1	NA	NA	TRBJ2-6	CASSRIPGSGANVLTF	TGCGCCAGCAGCCGGATCCCAGGCTCTGGGGCCAACGTCCTGACTTTC
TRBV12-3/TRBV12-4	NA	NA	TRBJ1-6	CASSFPSSYNSPLHF	TGTGCCAGCAGTTTTCCAAGCTCCTATAATTCACCCCTCCACTTT
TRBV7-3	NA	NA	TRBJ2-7	CASSLSNHQDEQYF	TGTGCCAGCAGCTTAAGTAACCATCAGGACGAGCAGTACTTC
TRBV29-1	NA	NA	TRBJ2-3	CSVKGQGTDTQYF	TGCAGCGTTAAGGGGCAAGGCACAGATACGCAGTATTTT
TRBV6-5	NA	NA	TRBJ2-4	CASSSSGEQYF	TGTGCCAGCAGTTCCTCTGGGGAGCAGTACTTC
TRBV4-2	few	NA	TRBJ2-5	CASSQGAETQYF	TGTGCCAGCAGCCAAGGGGCTGAGACCCAGTACTTC
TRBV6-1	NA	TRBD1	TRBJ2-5	CASSEWDSNQETQYF	TGTGCCAGCAGTGAATGGGACAGTAACCAAGAGACCCAGTACTTC
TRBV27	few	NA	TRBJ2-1	CASSFAASSYNEQFF	TGTGCCAGCAGTTTTGCGGCTAGCTCCTACAATGAGCAGTTCTTC
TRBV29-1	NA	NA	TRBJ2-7	CSVETGSYEQYF	TGCAGCGTTGAAACCGGGTCCTACGAGCAGTACTTC
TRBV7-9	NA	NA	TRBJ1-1	CASSKGTLGTEAFF	TGTGCCAGCAGCAAGGGAACCCTGGGCACTGAAGCTTTCTTT
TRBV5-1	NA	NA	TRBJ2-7	CASSPWAVSSYEQYF	TGCGCCAGCAGCCCGTGGGCTGTAAGCTCCTACGAGCAGTACTTC
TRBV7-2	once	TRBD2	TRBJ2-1	CASSDSLAGGSSYNEQFF	TGTGCCAGCAGCGATTCTCTAGCGGGGGGCAGCTCCTACAATGAGCAGTTCTTC
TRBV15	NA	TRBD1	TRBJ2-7	CATSRLQGQRDYEQYF	TGTGCCACCAGCAGACTACAGGGGCAAAGGGACTACGAGCAGTACTTC
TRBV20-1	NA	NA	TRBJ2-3	CSARAGGGFGTDTQYF	TGCAGTGCTAGAGCTGGGGGGGGCTTTGGCACAGATACGCAGTATTTT
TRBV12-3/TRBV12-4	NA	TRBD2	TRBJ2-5	CASSLMQGGETQYF	TGTGCCAGCAGTCTTATGCAGGGAGGGGAGACCCAGTACTTC
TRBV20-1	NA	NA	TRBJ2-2	CSARAGKFQQSGELFF	TGCAGTGCTAGAGCCGGCAAGTTTCAGCAGTCGGGGGAGCTGTTTTTT
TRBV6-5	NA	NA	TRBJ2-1	CASSSRPAGYNEQFF	TGTGCCAGCAGTTCTCGCCCAGCGGGTTACAATGAGCAGTTCTTC
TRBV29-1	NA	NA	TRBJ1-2	CSVLQSGYGYTF	TGCAGCGTTCTTCAGTCCGGCTATGGCTACACCTTC
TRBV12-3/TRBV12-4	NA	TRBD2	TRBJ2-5	CASRPGLPQETQYF	TGTGCCAGCAGACCGGGACTACCCCAAGAGACCCAGTACTTC
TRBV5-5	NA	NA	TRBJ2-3	CASSLLRRQDTQYF	TGTGCCAGCAGCTTGCTCCGTCGTCAAGATACGCAGTATTTT
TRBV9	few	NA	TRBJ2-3	CASSTGGGGTDTQYF	TGTGCCAGCAGCACTGGAGGGGGGGGCACAGATACGCAGTATTTT
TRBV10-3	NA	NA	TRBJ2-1	CAISDLNRVYEQFF	TGTGCCATCAGTGATCTGAACAGGGTGTATGAGCAGTTCTTC
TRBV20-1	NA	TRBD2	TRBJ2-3	CSASRASGGARGTQYF	TGCAGTGCTAGTAGGGCGAGCGGGGGGGCCCGTGGTACGCAGTATTTT
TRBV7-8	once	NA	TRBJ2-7	CASSLGGTSQYEQYF	TGTGCCAGCAGCTTAGGTGGGACGTCTCAGTACGAGCAGTACTTC
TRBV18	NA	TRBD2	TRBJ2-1	CASSPRAGVYNEQFF	TGTGCCAGCTCACCTAGGGCGGGGGTGTACAATGAGCAGTTCTTC
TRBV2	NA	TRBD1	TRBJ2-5	CASGDRQETQYF	TGTGCCAGCGGGGACAGGCAAGAGACCCAGTACTTC